Listed below are T cell receptor beta chains from one sample, sequenced in a study of cytomegalovirus exposure and HLA in healthy donors. The protocol was immunoSEQ multiplex PCR, while the TCRdb copy is restricted to in-frame clones and leaves out a portion. The sample includes roughly 190,000 clones, under 80% of them seen just once. Material for sequencing was PBMCs. These receptors were collected from a female donor in good health and CMV-seronegative. Both conserved end residues are part of each CDR3. A D gene is named only where the DNA matches it firmly. The size of a clone is reported for some rows only, either as once, few or many, or as a class for expanded clones.

DNA	CDR3	J	V	D	size
TGTGCCAGCAGCGTGGCGGGGACAGGCCCCTATGGCTACACCTTC	CASSVAGTGPYGYTF	TRBJ1-2	TRBV5-5	TRBD1	NA
TGTGCCAGCATTCCGGACTTATACAATGAGCAGTTCTTC	CASIPDLYNEQFF	TRBJ2-1	TRBV2	NA	NA
TGTGCCAGCAGCCTAACCAGGACAGGGAATGGCTACACCTTC	CASSLTRTGNGYTF	TRBJ1-2	TRBV13	TRBD1	NA
TGTGCCAGCAGTGCTAAACGGGATTCACCCCTCCACTTT	CASSAKRDSPLHF	TRBJ1-6	TRBV2	NA	NA
TGTGCCAGCAGCTCCCCCCCTAGCGGGAGCGAGCAGTACTTC	CASSSPPSGSEQYF	TRBJ2-7	TRBV13	TRBD2	NA
TGTGCCAGCAGCGTAGCTATGACATGGGTTATTAGCAATCAGCCCCAGCATTTT	CASSVAMTWVISNQPQHF	TRBJ1-5	TRBV9	NA	NA
TGTGCCAGCAGCTTAACTAGGACAGGGGCCACTGAAGCTTTCTTT	CASSLTRTGATEAFF	TRBJ1-1	TRBV7-2	TRBD1	NA
TGCGCCAGCAGGGTAGCGGGAGGATCCTACGAGCAGTACTTC	CASRVAGGSYEQYF	TRBJ2-7	TRBV5-1	TRBD2	NA
TGTGCCAGCAGCTTACCCTTTAGCGGGGGGGCCCAAGAGACCCAGTACTTC	CASSLPFSGGAQETQYF	TRBJ2-5	TRBV7-6	TRBD2	NA
TGTGCCAGCAGTTACGAGGGACAGATGAACACTGAAGCTTTCTTT	CASSYEGQMNTEAFF	TRBJ1-1	TRBV6-6	TRBD1	once
TGTGCCAGCAGACTTCCTATGGCTGAAGCTTTCTTT	CASRLPMAEAFF	TRBJ1-1	TRBV28	NA	NA
TGTGCCAGCAGCTTGCCCTATAGCAATCAGCCCCAGCATTTT	CASSLPYSNQPQHF	TRBJ1-5	TRBV5-5	NA	NA
TGTGCCAGCAGGGACAGGGGGTACTATGGCTACACCTTC	CASRDRGYYGYTF	TRBJ1-2	TRBV28	TRBD1	NA
TGCGCCAGCAGCTTGGGGCGGGACCCCTATGGCTACACCTTC	CASSLGRDPYGYTF	TRBJ1-2	TRBV5-1	NA	NA
TGTGCCAGCAGCGTAGGGGGGGAGAGCAATCAGCCCCAGCATTTT	CASSVGGESNQPQHF	TRBJ1-5	TRBV9	NA	NA
TGTGCCAGCAGCCAAGGGGGGGAAAATGAAAAACTGTTTTTT	CASSQGGENEKLFF	TRBJ1-4	TRBV5-4	NA	NA
TGCGCCAGCAGCTTTCTAGCGAACACCGGGGAGCTGTTTTTT	CASSFLANTGELFF	TRBJ2-2	TRBV5-1	NA	NA
TGTGCCAGCAGTCCGGACAGAAGATTGAACACTGAAGCTTTCTTT	CASSPDRRLNTEAFF	TRBJ1-1	TRBV7-2	NA	NA
TGTGCCAGCAGAGGACAGGGGAAATACGAGCAGTACTTC	CASRGQGKYEQYF	TRBJ2-7	TRBV25-1	TRBD1	NA
TGTGCCTGGAGGGTAGGGGGGGGGCTAGCCTACGAGCAGTACTTC	CAWRVGGGLAYEQYF	TRBJ2-7	TRBV30	NA	NA
TGTGCCAGCAGCTCTAGACGGGGAAGGGCTGAAGCTTTCTTT	CASSSRRGRAEAFF	TRBJ1-1	TRBV5-8	NA	NA
TGTGCCATCAGCGATAGCGGGAGGGTTTCCTACGAGCAGTACTTC	CAISDSGRVSYEQYF	TRBJ2-7	TRBV10-3	TRBD2	NA
TGTGCCAGCAGCAAGGGCGGGACAGCCCGATCCTACGAGCAGTACTTC	CASSKGGTARSYEQYF	TRBJ2-7	TRBV14	NA	NA
TGTGCCAGCAGCCTTCGGGGGACCCTTCCTTCGGAGGGAAACACCATATATTTT	CASSLRGTLPSEGNTIYF	TRBJ1-3	TRBV7-9	NA	NA
TGTGCCAGCAGCTTGTTCGTCACAGGCCAAAAGTGGCCCCAGCATTTT	CASSLFVTGQKWPQHF	TRBJ1-5	TRBV5-6	NA	once
TGTGCCAGCAGCGAGAGGACAGGATCAGGCACAGATACGCAGTATTTT	CASSERTGSGTDTQYF	TRBJ2-3	TRBV9	TRBD1	NA
TGTGCCAGCAGTGACCCACCTAGCGCCTCGCAGTATTTT	CASSDPPSASQYF	TRBJ2-3	TRBV6-4	NA	NA
TGCGCCAGCAGCTTCGACAGGGGGCTGGGCACTGAAGCTTTCTTT	CASSFDRGLGTEAFF	TRBJ1-1	TRBV5-1	TRBD1	NA
TGTGCCAGTAGCCCACCGGGACAGGGAGCTGGAAACACCATATATTTT	CASSPPGQGAGNTIYF	TRBJ1-3	TRBV19	TRBD1	NA
TGTGCCAGCAGTTACTCAAGCCAGGGCGACACTGAAGCTTTCTTT	CASSYSSQGDTEAFF	TRBJ1-1	TRBV6-5	NA	NA
TGTGCCAGCAGCTTGCCCTATAGAAACGAGCAGTACTTC	CASSLPYRNEQYF	TRBJ2-7	TRBV5-8	NA	few
TGTGCCAGCAGCATTATGTACGGGAGCTCCTACGAGCAGTACTTC	CASSIMYGSSYEQYF	TRBJ2-7	TRBV7-6	NA	NA
TGTGCCAGCAGTACCCCCCAGGTTCCTGAAGCTCTCTTT	CASSTPQVPEALF	TRBJ1-1	TRBV28	NA	once
TGTGCCAGCAGCTCCGACAGGGGGCCCTACGAGCAGTACTTC	CASSSDRGPYEQYF	TRBJ2-7	TRBV7-6	TRBD1	NA
TGTGCCAGCAGCCAAGATCCCCGGACAGGCCCAGATGAGCAGTTCTTC	CASSQDPRTGPDEQFF	TRBJ2-1	TRBV4-2	TRBD1	few
TGTGCCAGCAGCCTAAAAAGGACAGGGGGCTCTACCCTACGCACTGAAGCTTTCTTT	CASSLKRTGGSTLRTEAFF	TRBJ1-1	TRBV7-8	TRBD1	NA
TGTGCCAGCAGTGACACCCCACAGGGTACTGAAGCTTTCTTT	CASSDTPQGTEAFF	TRBJ1-1	TRBV6-4	NA	NA
TGTGCCAGCAGCCATACTCTCTACGAGCAGTACTTC	CASSHTLYEQYF	TRBJ2-7	TRBV14	NA	NA
TGTGCCAGTCGTCAATCCGGGACAGGGTATAATTCACCCCTCCACTTT	CASRQSGTGYNSPLHF	TRBJ1-6	TRBV2	TRBD1	once
TGTGCCAGCAGCTTGTCGACAGGGGGTAGCCAAGAGACCCAGTACTTC	CASSLSTGGSQETQYF	TRBJ2-5	TRBV7-2	TRBD1	few
TGTGCCAGCTTCTTTGACAGAAACACAGATACGCAGTATTTT	CASFFDRNTDTQYF	TRBJ2-3	TRBV6-1	NA	NA
TGTGCCAGTAGTCAGACTAGCACCCTCCGGGAGCTGTTTTTT	CASSQTSTLRELFF	TRBJ2-2	TRBV19	TRBD2	NA
TGTGCCAGCAGCTTAGAGGGGACACTCATCACAGATACGCAGTATTTT	CASSLEGTLITDTQYF	TRBJ2-3	TRBV7-9	NA	NA
TGTGCCAGCAGTGGCGCTGATGGGGGGACAGGAAGCTCCTACGAGCAGTACTTC	CASSGADGGTGSSYEQYF	TRBJ2-7	TRBV2	TRBD1	NA
TGTGCTAGCAGCCCCGTGTTAGCGGGAGACAGAAACAATGAGCAGTTCTTC	CASSPVLAGDRNNEQFF	TRBJ2-1	TRBV7-7	TRBD2	few
TGTGCCAGCTCTGTGGGGACAGGGGGTATCGAGCAGTACTTC	CASSVGTGGIEQYF	TRBJ2-7	TRBV6-1	TRBD1	NA
TGTGCCAGCAGCTTGGGACTGCCATATAGCGGATCGGGCACTGAAGCTTTCTTT	CASSLGLPYSGSGTEAFF	TRBJ1-1	TRBV5-4	NA	once
TGTGCCAGCAGTTTATATCGGGGGGGAGGCGAAAAACTGTTTTTT	CASSLYRGGGEKLFF	TRBJ1-4	TRBV27	NA	NA